What follows are 26 T cell receptor beta chains derived from one specimen sequenced in a study of breast tumors, draining lymph nodes, adjacent tissues. Samples came from axillary lymph nodes draining the breast cancer. TCRdb ran MiXCR on the multiplex PCR reads and lists one entry per CDR3 protein. The sample lists some 130,000 distinct CDR3 sequences, about 20% seen once, with roughly 3.5% in the top ten. Sequenced material: axillary lymph node tissue. The source of these receptors is a female donor with breast cancer. Some clones in this sample may be carry-over from other donors' samples.

Turning to this clonotype: A much larger clone sits a single nucleotide away, making a read error possible. This chain connects TRBV4-1 to TRBJ1-2; D ambiguous. This CDR3 has 16 amino acids. From germline, CDR1 is MGHRA and CDR2 YSYEKL. Written as DNA, the CDR3 is TGCGCCAGCAGCCAAGGGTACGCAATTACTAACTATGGCTGCACCTTC. It yields the protein CASSQGYAITNYGCTF.

This clonotype was seen at least ten times. The chain joins TRBV7-9 to TRBJ2-7; 13 bases fit TRBD2. CDR1 is SEHNR, CDR2 FQNEAQ, per germline (reference sequence). The CDR3 runs 17 residues. V dropped 4 bases and J dropped 0; count of bases not matched to a gene: 6. The CDR3 bases are TGTGCCAGCAGCTCCGGGACTAGCGGGATATACTCCTACGAGCAGTACTTC. It codes for CASSSGTSGIYSYEQYF. The variable domain in full, completed from reference TRBV7-9 and TRBJ2-7, reads DTGVSQNPRHKITKRGQNVTFRCDPISEHNRLYWYRQTLGQGPEFLTYFQNEAQLEKSRLLSDRFSAERPKGSFSTLEIQRTEQGDSAMYLCASSSGTSGIYSYEQYFGPGTRLTVT.

This chain joins TRBV6-6 and TRBJ1-2; tentatively, D is TRBD1 (6 bases). The V gene lost 6 bases and the J gene lost 5 bases, with 13 bases spanning the gap. The germline gives CDR1 MNHNY, CDR2 SVGAGI (reference sequence). The CDR3 has 13 residues. The CDR3, as DNA: TGTGCCAGCAGGGGGGACAAGAAATATGGCTACACCTTC. This sequence encodes CASRGDKKYGYTF.

This clonotype was detected many times. V usage is TRBV2 and J usage is TRBJ2-5; TRBD2 agrees at 7 bases. V lost 7 bases and J lost 5; bases outside the gene matches: 7. Looked up from germline, CDR1 is SNHLY and CDR2 is FYNNEI. The CDR3 consists of 13 residues. CDR3 in amino acids: CASTTSAGETQYF. The CDR3 coding sequence is TGTGCCAGCACTACTAGCGCGGGTGAGACCCAGTACTTC.

A remark on this clonotype: A read error is possible here, since a much larger clone lies one base away. The V call is TRBV9, the J call TRBJ1-2; D unresolved. This CDR3 is 12 amino acids long. The germline V gene has CDR1 SGDLS and CDR2 YYNGEE. The CDR3, as DNA: TGTGCCAGCAGCGTAGGGGCTGCTGGCTGCACCTTC. This encodes CASSVGAAGCTF.

Regarding this clonotype: A much larger clone differs from this one at a single base, so this may be a read error. This sequence joins TRBV18 and TRBJ2-5, with D perhaps TRBD1 (6 bases). There are 14 residues in the CDR3. CDR1 is KGHSH, CDR2 LQKENI, per germline. The DNA for the CDR3 is TGTGCCAGCCCACCGAGGACAGAACAAGAGACCCAGTACTTC. It translates to CASPPRTEQETQYF.

This clonotype appeared many times. This chain links TRBV7-6 with TRBJ2-1; TRBD2 matches 7 bases. V was pared by 1 base and J by 4 bases, with 10 bases of the junction left unmatched. This CDR3 spans 17 amino acids. Germline CDR1 reads SGHVS; CDR2 reads FNYEAQ. The DNA for the CDR3 is TGTGCCAGCAGCTTAGAACCTTTCACGGGGGGATACAATGAGCAGTTCTTC. Amino acid sequence: CASSLEPFTGGYNEQFF.

About this clonotype itself: This clone may be a read error of a much larger clone one base away. The chain employs TRBV9 and TRBJ2-2; 11 positions agree with TRBD1. This CDR3 is 17 amino acids long. Unmatched junction bases numbered 8, after V lost 3 bases and J lost 4 bases. Germline CDR1 reads SGDLS; CDR2 reads YYNGEE. CDR3 protein: CASSDPGTGGSTGELFF. The CDR3 DNA reads TGTGCCAGCAGCGATCCCGGGACAGGGGGTTCCACCGGGGAGCTGTTTTTT.

To note about this clonotype: Given a much more abundant clone one base away, this may be a read error. The V and J genes are TRBV4-1 and TRBJ2-5, with D perhaps TRBD1 (5 bases). The CDR3 has 14 residues. Germline values: CDR1 MGHRA, CDR2 YSYEKL. This CDR3 is CASGQRQYQETQYF. DNA for the CDR3: TGCGCCAGCGGCCAGCGACAGTATCAAGAGACCCAGTACTTC.

A note on this clonotype: This clone may be a read error of a much larger clone one base away. The chain has TRBV29-1 and TRBJ2-3, with D perhaps TRBD1 (6 bases). Germline V gene lookup returns CDR1 SQVTM and CDR2 ANQGSEA. The V end lost 8 bases, the J end lost 2 bases, and 14 bases lay between the germline ends. The length of the CDR3 is 13 residues. DNA for the CDR3: TGCAGCACTGACGGGACACTCACAGATACGCAGTATTTT. It yields the protein CSTDGTLTDTQYF.

The chain recombines TRBV19 with TRBJ2-1, with D perhaps being TRBD1 or TRBD2 (6 bases each). V dropped 6 bases and J dropped 6 bases, with 15 bases sitting between them. In germline, CDR1 is LNHDA, CDR2 SQIVND (reference sequence). The CDR3 extends over 14 amino acids. CDR3: CASSRGPHLNEQFF. CDR3 nucleotides: TGTGCCAGTAGCCGGGGGCCCCACCTCAATGAGCAGTTCTTC.

Many counts were recorded for this clonotype. The rearrangement links TRBV10-1 to TRBJ2-7; 10 bases are a match to TRBD1. V was pared by 8 bases and J by 0 bases, with 10 bases of the junction left unmatched. The CDR3 length is 16 residues. Germline CDR1 WNHNN, CDR2 SYGVQD (reference sequence). CDR3 DNA: TGCGCCAGCGTATCGACAGGGGGCTTCTCCTCCTACGAGCAGTACTTC. Translation gives CASVSTGGFSSYEQYF.

This clonotype was recorded at least ten times. This chain joins TRBV13 and TRBJ2-1, with 12 bases matching TRBD2. CDR3 length equals 16 residues. J was trimmed by 3 bases and V by 4 bases; bases with no gene match: 4. Germline loops: CDR1 PRHDT, CDR2 FYEKMQ (reference sequence). CDR3 nucleotide sequence: TGTGCCAGCAGCTGGACTAGCGGGAACAGCTACAATGAGCAGTTCTTC. Translation: CASSWTSGNSYNEQFF. The variable domain in full, with the rest retrieved from reference TRBV13 and TRBJ2-1, is AAGVIQSPRHLIKEKRETATLKCYPIPRHDTVYWYQQGPGQDPQFLISFYEKMQSDKGSIPDRFSAQQFSDYHSELNMSSLELGDSALYFCASSWTSGNSYNEQFFGPGTRLTVL.

This clonotype has at least ten counts. This rearrangement joins TRBV14 to TRBJ2-1; no firm D call. The CDR3 is 14 amino acids. Trimming took 4 bases from V and 5 from J, leaving 12 bases between them. The V gene's germline CDR1 is SGHDN and CDR2 FVKESK. The CDR3 coding sequence is TGTGCCAGCAGCCTTGTTGACTTGGACAATGAGCAGTTCTTC. Its translation is CASSLVDLDNEQFF.

To note about this clonotype: This may arise from a read error, as a much more abundant clone is one base away. This rearrangement joins TRBV6-5 to TRBJ2-1; a weak D match, TRBD2 (5 bases). The CDR3 runs to 12 residues. Germline-derived CDR1 and CDR2 are MNHEY and SVGAGI. The CDR3 DNA sequence: TGTGCCTGCAGCTCGGACTCCAATGAGCAGTTCTTC. Translation gives CACSSDSNEQFF.

This clonotype has a handful of counts. The chain joins TRBV19 to TRBJ1-5; no clear D. Trimming shortened V by 1 base and J by 4 bases, and 8 bases separated the two germline ends. Germline V gene lookup returns CDR1 LNHDA and CDR2 SQIVND (reference sequence). This CDR3 is built from 14 residues. CDR3 amino acids: CASSIGGRNQPQHF. The CDR3 coding sequence is TGTGCCAGTAGTATAGGAGGCAGGAATCAGCCCCAGCATTTT.

With regard to this clonotype: Likely a read error: the CDR3 ends without its conserved phenylalanine or tryptophan. V usage is TRBV9 and J usage is TRBJ2-5; D ambiguous. The CDR3 sequence is 14 residues long. V lost 4 bases and J 0 bases, leaving 10 bases between the germline ends. The germline gives CDR1 SGDLS, CDR2 YYNGEE. The CDR3 protein is CASSPQSYQETQYL. The CDR3 DNA is TGTGCCAGCAGCCCCCAGTCGTACCAAGAGACCCAGTACCTC.

With respect to this clonotype: A clone one base away is much larger, so this may be a read error. The chain is built from TRBV9 and TRBJ2-1; 9 bases agree with TRBD1. The germline gives CDR1 SGDLS, CDR2 YYNGEE. Germline trimming cut 1 base from V and 6 bases from J; bases unmatched to any gene: 5. The CDR3 covers 15 residues. The CDR3 DNA reads TGTGCCAGCAGCGTAACGGGACAGGGAGGCAATGAGCAGTTCTTC. It is translated as CASSVTGQGGNEQFF.

J is TRBJ2-5 and V is TRBV6-1; 7 bases map to TRBD1. The CDR3 is 16 residues long. V was clipped by 5 bases and J by 2 bases; unmatched bases: 11. Germline CDR1 MNHNS, CDR2 SASEGT. The CDR3 region has the DNA TGTGCCAGCAGTAGTTGGACAGGTTTCCCTCAAGAGACCCAGTACTTC. Amino acid sequence: CASSSWTGFPQETQYF.

This clonotype appeared many times. The J gene is TRBJ1-2, the V gene TRBV5-8; weak D call: TRBD1 (6 bases). Between the trimmed V and J ends, which lost 3 bases and 2 bases, there was a span of 26 bases. Germline V gene sequence: CDR1 SGHTS, CDR2 YDEGEE. CDR3 size: 19 residues. DNA of the CDR3: TGTGCCAGCAGCTCCCTGCACGGACCCCCGGGACACAAGAACTATGGCTACACCTTC. As protein: CASSSLHGPPGHKNYGYTF.

The V gene is TRBV27, the J gene TRBJ2-5, with D maybe TRBD2 (5 bases). CDR1 MNHEY and CDR2 SMNVEV come from the germline V gene (reference sequence). V dropped 5 bases and J dropped 1 base, with 11 bases sitting between them. The CDR3 is made up of 14 amino acids. CDR3 residues: CASSPQEAQETQYF. DNA for the CDR3: TGTGCCAGCAGTCCGCAGGAGGCCCAAGAGACCCAGTACTTC.

A note on this clonotype: This may come from a read error, since a much larger clone is one base off. The conserved phenylalanine or tryptophan is not found at the CDR3 terminus, so this likely reflects a read error. The V call is TRBV6-1, the J call TRBJ2-5; D is unclear. V lost 6 bases to trimming and J lost 3 bases, with 11 bases between them. The CDR3 covers 13 residues. Germline V gene lookup returns CDR1 MNHNS and CDR2 SASEGT. The chain's CDR3 is CASRDAREETQYS. The CDR3 coding sequence is TGTGCCAGCAGGGACGCCCGAGAAGAGACCCAGTACTCC.

This clonotype has a count of ten or more. This chain uses TRBV4-1 with TRBJ2-1; the match to TRBD2 covers 8 bases. The J segment lost 5 bases and the V segment lost 3 bases, leaving 6 bases of the junction unmatched. The germline V gene has CDR1 MGHRA and CDR2 YSYEKL. This CDR3 is built from 15 residues. The CDR3 DNA follows: TGCGCCAGCAGCCACCCCGGGACTAGACACAATGAGCAGTTCTTC. It translates to CASSHPGTRHNEQFF.

This clonotype was recorded at least ten times. The V call is TRBV10-3, the J call TRBJ1-2; D not certain. From germline, CDR1 is ENHRY and CDR2 SYGVKD. The V and J ends lost 0 bases and 0 bases respectively, with 17 bases between them. The CDR3 spans 18 residues. In DNA form, the CDR3 reads TGTGCCATCAGTGAGTCAAGGTCAGGACCCCAATCTAACTATGGCTACACCTTC. Its translation: CAISESRSGPQSNYGYTF.

This clonotype was observed at least ten times. The rearrangement joins TRBV7-9 to TRBJ1-4; D gene unclear. CDR3 length equals 16 residues. V shed 5 bases and J shed 2 bases, with 15 bases lying between them. The germline gives CDR1 SEHNR, CDR2 FQNEAQ (reference sequence). CDR3 in amino acids: CASSRDQPSTNEKLFF. In nucleotides, the CDR3 is TGTGCCAGCAGCCGTGACCAGCCGAGCACTAATGAAAAACTGTTTTTT.

Points on this clonotype: The conserved phenylalanine or tryptophan is not found at the CDR3 terminus, so this likely reflects a read error. J is TRBJ2-7 and V is TRBV3-1; maybe TRBD2 (5 bases). Trimming left V 0 bases short and J 3 bases short, with 6 bases between. Germline assignment: CDR1 LGHDT and CDR2 YNNKEL (reference sequence). The CDR3 runs to 13 residues. The CDR3 here is CASSQDRGYEQYS. The CDR3 nucleotides are TGTGCCAGCAGCCAAGATCGGGGCTACGAGCAGTACTCC.